This T cell receptor (beta chain) was retrieved from a study of cytomegalovirus exposure and HLA in healthy donors. As for the study in general: Of more than 350 genotyped donors, about 80% clustered with self-reported Caucasian donors.

General study points: Among donors in an Asian-associated ancestry cluster, a later analysis reportedly found fewer N-insertions than the roughly 700-donor mean. HLA restriction was apparent for most CMV-associated TCR beta chains in a later analysis.

Amplification used 60 Vbeta primers and 13 Jbeta primers. The assay was immunoSEQ multiplex PCR, and TCRdb's table has in-frame clones only and misses some. The table includes some 200,000 clones, around 84% detected once. CDR3 length: 15 residues. From germline, CDR1 is MNHNS and CDR2 SASEGT. V shed 6 bases and J 4 bases; nucleotides not matched to a gene: 8. About this clone: Its antigen is currently unknown.

This TCR came from a woman aged 18 to 35 in good health and CMV-seronegative. The sample taken for sequencing was PBMCs. The J gene is TRBJ1-5, the V gene TRBV6-1, with 8 positions matching TRBD1. The chain's CDR3 is CASRSGQGLNQPQHF. The CDR3 nucleotides are TGTGCCAGCAGGTCTGGACAGGGATTGAATCAGCCCCAGCATTTT.